Shown below are 5 T cell receptor beta chains from a single sample sequenced in a study of blood T cell repertoires in COVID-19. This table comes from immunoSEQ multiplex PCR, and its TCRdb copy is limited to in-frame clones, with some not included. The table shows about 68,000 clones, with 90% occurring only once. The sequenced material came from peripheral blood. The receptors originated from a man aged 50 to 59 with COVID-19, enrolled during active disease.

The chain has TRBV9 and TRBJ1-2; unclear D gene. The V and J ends lost 3 bases and 10 bases respectively, with 7 bases between them. The CDR3 runs 10 residues. Germline CDR1 is SGDLS and CDR2 is YYNGEE. For the CDR3, the DNA is TGTGCCAGCAGCGGCGGGGTCTACACCTTC. This gives the protein CASSGGVYTF.

The chain employs TRBV2 and TRBJ2-1; 7 bases align to TRBD2. Per the germline V gene, CDR1 is SNHLY and CDR2 is FYNNEI. The J segment lost 3 bases and the V segment lost 1 base, leaving 3 bases of the junction unmatched. The CDR3 sequence is 15 residues long. CDR3 sequence (DNA): TGTGCCAGCAGTGAAGAGATAGCGGGCTACAATGAGCAGTTCTTC. It yields the protein CASSEEIAGYNEQFF.

The count of this clone is one. The DNA of the CDR3 is TGTGCCAGCAGTCGACGGCCCGGGAGCTCCTACGAGCAGTACTTC. It codes for CASSRRPGSSYEQYF. The V gene is TRBV6-2 or TRBV6-3, the J gene TRBJ2-7, with D tentatively TRBD2 (6 bases). This CDR3 comprises 15 residues. The germline V and J ends were trimmed by 5 bases and 0 bases, with 14 bases remaining between them. Germline V gene data show CDR1 as MNHEY and CDR2 as SVGEGT.

This clone was seen once. The chain's CDR3 is CASSYRSGNTIYF. CDR3 DNA sequence: TGTGCCAGCAGTTATCGTTCTGGAAACACCATATATTTT. The rearrangement links TRBV6-5 to TRBJ1-3; D call uncertain. V was shortened by 3 bases and J by 1 base, with 4 bases between the two germline ends. Germline V lookup: CDR1 MNHEY, CDR2 SVGAGI. The CDR3 totals 13 residues.

This chain links TRBV5-1 with TRBJ2-6, with 7 nucleotides matching TRBD1. Trimming cost V 6 bases and J 1 base; bases outside gene matches: 4. Germline V gene data show CDR1 as SGHRS and CDR2 as YFSETQ. The CDR3 consists of 15 residues. CDR3 protein: CASTPTGSGANVLTF. The CDR3 region has the DNA TGCGCCAGCACCCCGACAGGGTCTGGGGCCAACGTCCTGACTTTC.